The TCR beta chain described here comes from a study of control samples from healthy donors and cancer patients. Measured with immunoSEQ multiplex PCR; TCRdb has only the in-frame clones, and not every one. The profile shows 170,000 or so clones, about 91% of them singletons. The receptor's source is a woman in her thirties or forties in good health. The specimen was blood.

CDR3 bases: TGTGCCAGCAGCTTAGGCCGGGGGACAGGGTCTAATTCACCCCTCCACTTT. This codes for CASSLGRGTGSNSPLHF. J is TRBJ1-6 and V is TRBV13; 9 bases are shared with TRBD1. Germline CDR1 and CDR2: PRHDT and FYEKMQ (reference sequence). The CDR3 extends over 17 amino acids. Trimming at V came to 0 bases and at J to 6 bases, leaving 6 bases not matched to a gene.